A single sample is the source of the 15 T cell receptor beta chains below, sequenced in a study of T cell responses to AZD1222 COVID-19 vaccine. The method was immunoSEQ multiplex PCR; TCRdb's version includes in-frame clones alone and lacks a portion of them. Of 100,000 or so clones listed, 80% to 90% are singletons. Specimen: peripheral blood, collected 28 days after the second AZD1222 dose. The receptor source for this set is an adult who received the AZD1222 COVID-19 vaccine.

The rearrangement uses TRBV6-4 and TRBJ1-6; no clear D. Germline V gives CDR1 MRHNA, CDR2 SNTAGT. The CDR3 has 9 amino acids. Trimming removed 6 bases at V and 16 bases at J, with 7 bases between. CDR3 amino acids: CASRIGLHF. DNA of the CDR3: TGTGCCAGCAGAATCGGACTCCACTTT.

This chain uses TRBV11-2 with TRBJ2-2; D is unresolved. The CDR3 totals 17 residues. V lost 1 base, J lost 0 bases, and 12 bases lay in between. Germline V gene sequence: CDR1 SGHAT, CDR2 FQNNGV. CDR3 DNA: TGTGCCAGCAGCTTAGTTCGCCAGGAGCCGAACACCGGGGAGCTGTTTTTT. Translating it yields CASSLVRQEPNTGELFF.

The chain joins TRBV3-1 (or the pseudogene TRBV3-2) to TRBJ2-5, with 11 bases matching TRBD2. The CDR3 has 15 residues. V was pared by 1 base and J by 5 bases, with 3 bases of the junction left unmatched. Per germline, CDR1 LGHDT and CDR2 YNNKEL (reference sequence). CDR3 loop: CASSQASGRLETQYF. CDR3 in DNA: TGTGCCAGCAGCCAAGCTAGCGGGAGGCTGGAGACCCAGTACTTC.

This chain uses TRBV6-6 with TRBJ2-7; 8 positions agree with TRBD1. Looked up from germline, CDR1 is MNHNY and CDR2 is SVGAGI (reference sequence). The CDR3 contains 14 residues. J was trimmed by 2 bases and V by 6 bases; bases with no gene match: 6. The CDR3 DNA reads TGTGCCAGCAGCGGACAGGGCCTCGCCTACGAGCAGTACTTC. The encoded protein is CASSGQGLAYEQYF.

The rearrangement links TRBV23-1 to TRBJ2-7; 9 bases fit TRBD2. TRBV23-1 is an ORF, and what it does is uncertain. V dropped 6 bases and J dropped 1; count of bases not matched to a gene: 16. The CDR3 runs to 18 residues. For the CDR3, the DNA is TGCGCCAGCAGCCGTACTAGCGGGCCCGCTCTACGATCCTACGAGCAGTACTTC. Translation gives CASSRTSGPALRSYEQYF.

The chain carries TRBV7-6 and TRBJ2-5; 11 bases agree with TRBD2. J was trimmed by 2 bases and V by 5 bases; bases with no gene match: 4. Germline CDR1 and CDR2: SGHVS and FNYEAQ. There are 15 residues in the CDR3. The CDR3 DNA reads TGTGCCAGCAGCCGGGGACTAGCGGCACAAGAGACCCAGTACTTC. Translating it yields CASSRGLAAQETQYF.

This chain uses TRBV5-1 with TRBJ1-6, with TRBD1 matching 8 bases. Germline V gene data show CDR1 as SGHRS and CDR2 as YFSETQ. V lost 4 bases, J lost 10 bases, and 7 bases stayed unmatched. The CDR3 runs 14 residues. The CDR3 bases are TGCGCCAGCAGCCCCGGACAGGGTAACTCACCCCTCCACTTT. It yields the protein CASSPGQGNSPLHF.

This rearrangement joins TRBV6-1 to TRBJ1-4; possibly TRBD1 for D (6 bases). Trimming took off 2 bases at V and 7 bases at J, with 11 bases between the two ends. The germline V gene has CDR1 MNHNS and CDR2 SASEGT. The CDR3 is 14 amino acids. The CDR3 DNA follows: TGTGCCAGCAGTGAACCAATCAGGGGTGAAAAACTGTTTTTT. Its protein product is CASSEPIRGEKLFF.

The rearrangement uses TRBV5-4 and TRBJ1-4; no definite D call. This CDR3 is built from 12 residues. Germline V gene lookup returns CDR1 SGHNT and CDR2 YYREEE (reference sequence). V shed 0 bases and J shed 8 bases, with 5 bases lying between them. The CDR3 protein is CASSLDREKLFF. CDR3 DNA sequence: TGTGCCAGCAGCTTGGACCGCGAAAAACTGTTTTTT.

The CDR3 spells CSVVQGETQYF. The CDR3 DNA reads as TGCAGCGTTGTTCAGGGAGAGACCCAGTACTTC. V gene TRBV29-1 combines with J gene TRBJ2-5, with a weak D call TRBD1 (5 bases). This CDR3 contains 11 residues. V lost 4 bases and J 4 bases, leaving 7 bases between the germline ends. Germline CDR1 and CDR2: SQVTM and ANQGSEA.

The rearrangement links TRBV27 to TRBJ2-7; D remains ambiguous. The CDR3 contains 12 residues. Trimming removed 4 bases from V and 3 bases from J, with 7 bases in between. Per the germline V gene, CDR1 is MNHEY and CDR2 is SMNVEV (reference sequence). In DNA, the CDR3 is TGTGCCAGCAGTTCTACCCTCTACGAGCAGTACTTC. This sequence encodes CASSSTLYEQYF.

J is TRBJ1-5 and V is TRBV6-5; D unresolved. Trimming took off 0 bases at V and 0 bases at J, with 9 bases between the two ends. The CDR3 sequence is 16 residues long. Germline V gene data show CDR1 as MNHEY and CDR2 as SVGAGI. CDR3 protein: CASSYSAGYSNQPQHF. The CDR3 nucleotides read TGTGCCAGCAGTTACTCGGCCGGGTATAGCAATCAGCCCCAGCATTTT.

This CDR3 is CASSPTGWVGEQYF. In DNA, the CDR3 is TGTGCCAGCTCACCGACAGGGTGGGTAGGGGAGCAGTACTTC. This chain links TRBV18 with TRBJ2-7, with 7 bases fitting TRBD1. With V trimmed by 3 bases and J by 7 bases, 9 bases remained unmatched. This CDR3 has 14 residues. Germline values: CDR1 KGHSH, CDR2 LQKENI. The whole variable domain, filled in from reference TRBV18 and TRBJ2-7, reads NAGVMQNPRHLVRRRGQEARLRCSPMKGHSHVYWYRQLPEEGLKFMVYLQKENIIDESGMPKERFSAEFPKEGPSILRIQQVVRGDSAAYFCASSPTGWVGEQYFGPGTRLTVT.

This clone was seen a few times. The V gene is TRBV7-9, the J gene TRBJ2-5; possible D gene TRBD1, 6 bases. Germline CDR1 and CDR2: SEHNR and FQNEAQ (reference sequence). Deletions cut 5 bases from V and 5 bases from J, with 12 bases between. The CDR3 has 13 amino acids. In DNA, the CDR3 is TGTGCCAGCAGCCTCGGCAGGGGTGAGACCCAGTACTTC. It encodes CASSLGRGETQYF.

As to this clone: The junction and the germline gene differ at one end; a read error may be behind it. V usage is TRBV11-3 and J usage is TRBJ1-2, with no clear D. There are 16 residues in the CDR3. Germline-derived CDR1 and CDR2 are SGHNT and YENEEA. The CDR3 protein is CTSSFPSWSGNYGYTF. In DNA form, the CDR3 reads TGTACCAGCAGCTTCCCTTCCTGGTCTGGAAACTATGGCTACACCTTC.